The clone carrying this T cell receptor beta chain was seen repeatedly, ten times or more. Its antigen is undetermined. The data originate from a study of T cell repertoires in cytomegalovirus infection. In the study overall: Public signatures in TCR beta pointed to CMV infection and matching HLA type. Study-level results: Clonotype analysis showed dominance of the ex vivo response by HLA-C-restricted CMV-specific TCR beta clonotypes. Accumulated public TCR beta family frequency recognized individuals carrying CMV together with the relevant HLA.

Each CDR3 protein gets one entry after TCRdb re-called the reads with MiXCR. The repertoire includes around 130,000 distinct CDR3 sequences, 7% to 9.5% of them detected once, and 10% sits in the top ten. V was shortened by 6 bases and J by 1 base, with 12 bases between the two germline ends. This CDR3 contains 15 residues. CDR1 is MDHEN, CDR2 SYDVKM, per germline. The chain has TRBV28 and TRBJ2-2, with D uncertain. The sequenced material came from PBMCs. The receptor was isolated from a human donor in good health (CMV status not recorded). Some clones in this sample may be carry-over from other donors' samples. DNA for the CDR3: TGTGCCAGCAGCCCAAACTTCCGGAACACCGGGGAGCTGTTTTTT. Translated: CASSPNFRNTGELFF.